These 12 T cell receptor beta chains were all obtained from the same sample, sequenced in a study of T cell responses to AZD1222 COVID-19 vaccine. The table came from immunoSEQ multiplex PCR; TCRdb's copy has only in-frame clones and leaves some out. The sample holds under 95,000 clones, approximately 88% seen once. The specimen comprised peripheral blood, sampled 28 days after the second AZD1222 dose. The source of these receptors is an adult who received the AZD1222 COVID-19 vaccine.

The chain combines TRBV4-2 with TRBJ2-7; D is ambiguous. Trimming stripped 4 bases from V and 0 bases from J, with 7 bases between. Looked up from germline, CDR1 is LGHNA and CDR2 is YNFKEQ. This CDR3 contains 13 residues. CDR3 amino acids: CASSPRISYEQYF. The CDR3 region has the DNA TGTGCCAGCAGCCCGAGGATCTCCTACGAGCAGTACTTC.

There are a few counts of this clone. This chain links TRBV6-2 or TRBV6-3 with TRBJ1-2, with 12 positions matching TRBD1. The CDR3 is 14 amino acids. Germline loops: CDR1 MNHEY, CDR2 SVGEGT. The J segment lost 8 bases and the V segment lost 6 bases, leaving 7 bases of the junction unmatched. The CDR3 DNA is TGTGCCAGCAGCCGGGACAGGGGGCAGAGCGGCTACACCTTC. It yields the protein CASSRDRGQSGYTF.

V usage is TRBV2 and J usage is TRBJ2-2, with 9 bases matching TRBD2. The CDR3 spans 16 residues. CDR1 is SNHLY, CDR2 FYNNEI, per germline. V trimming: 9 bases; J trimming: 8 bases; junction bases outside the gene matches: 16. This chain's CDR3 is CASLNSGGKNPGELFF. CDR3 DNA sequence: TGTGCCAGTCTAAATAGCGGGGGAAAAAATCCTGGGGAGCTGTTTTTT.

The chain uses TRBV6-5 and TRBJ1-5; TRBD1 matches at 7 bases. The CDR3 covers 15 residues. Trimming cost V 4 bases and J 0 bases; bases outside gene matches: 3. Germline values: CDR1 MNHEY, CDR2 SVGAGI. DNA for the CDR3: TGTGCCAGCAGTTGGGACAGAAATAGCAATCAGCCCCAGCATTTT. Encoded protein: CASSWDRNSNQPQHF.

V gene TRBV19 combines with J gene TRBJ1-2; D is undetermined. CDR1 and CDR2 (germline): LNHDA, SQIVND (reference sequence). CDR3 length: 13 amino acids. The ends were cut back, 6 bases at V and 5 bases at J, with 13 bases in the middle. CDR3 amino acids: CASRPGPPYGYTF. In nucleotides, the CDR3 is TGTGCCAGTAGGCCGGGCCCGCCATATGGCTACACCTTC.

Turning to this clone: Other DNA sequences within the sample encode an identical CDR3. The CDR3 DNA follows: TGCGCCAGCAGCCTGGGACAGTCTAATGAAAAACTGTTTTTT. It specifies CASSLGQSNEKLFF. The chain uses TRBV5-1 and TRBJ1-4; 7 bases align to TRBD1. V lost 4 bases, J lost 3 bases, and 3 bases stayed unmatched. The CDR3 totals 14 residues. Germline CDR1 and CDR2: SGHRS and YFSETQ.

V and J are TRBV5-1 and TRBJ2-7; D not resolved. There are 12 residues in the CDR3. The V gene lost 4 bases and the J gene lost 2 bases, with 7 bases spanning the gap. Looked up from germline, CDR1 is SGHRS and CDR2 is YFSETQ. DNA for the CDR3: TGCGCCAGCAGCGCCACAGCCTACGAGCAGTACTTC. Translating it yields CASSATAYEQYF.

This sequence joins TRBV11-1 and TRBJ2-1; TRBD2 matches at 10 bases. The junction had 9 bases not matched to a gene; V was cut back by 1 base and J by 9 bases. Germline CDR1 reads SGHAT; CDR2 reads FQDESV (reference sequence). The CDR3 is 16 amino acids. As DNA, the CDR3 is TGTGCCAGCAGCTTAGGTTCGTCTAGCGGGGGTGGTGAGCAGTTCTTC. It codes for CASSLGSSSGGGEQFF.

This sequence joins TRBV7-2 and TRBJ2-7, with 9 positions matching TRBD1. The CDR3 extends over 16 amino acids. The germline CDR1 and CDR2 sequences are SGHTA and FQGNSA. After removal of 2 bases from V and 3 bases from J, the junction contained 8 bases not matched to a gene. The CDR3 sequence is CASSLNLGQGYYEQYF. CDR3 sequence (DNA): TGTGCCAGCAGCTTAAATTTAGGACAGGGGTACTACGAGCAGTACTTC. The complete variable domain, with remaining parts taken from reference TRBV7-2 and TRBJ2-7, reads GAGVSQSPSNKVTEKGKDVELRCDPISGHTALYWYRQSLGQGLEFLIYFQGNSAPDKSGLPSDRFSAERTGGSVSTLTIQRTQQEDSAVYLCASSLNLGQGYYEQYFGPGTRLTVT.

The V call is TRBV29-1, the J call TRBJ2-3, with 7 bases lining up with TRBD2. The CDR3 totals 15 residues. The V and J ends lost 7 bases and 4 bases, in that order; junction bases with no gene match: 14. The germline gives CDR1 SQVTM, CDR2 ANQGSEA. The CDR3 coding sequence is TGCAGCGCCCATCCCCTGTCTAGCGGCTCAGATACGCAGTATTTT. Its protein product is CSAHPLSSGSDTQYF.

This clone was counted between two and nine times. The chain combines TRBV5-5 with TRBJ2-1; D is undetermined. V lost 1 base and J lost 5, with 7 bases in between. The CDR3 spans 13 residues. The germline gives CDR1 SGHKS, CDR2 YYEKEE (reference sequence). The CDR3: CASSLSKDNEQFF. CDR3 coding DNA: TGTGCCAGCAGCTTGTCCAAGGACAATGAGCAGTTCTTC.

The chain links TRBV5-1 to TRBJ1-6; 9 nucleotides line up with TRBD1. The CDR3 contains 15 residues. Germline lookup yields CDR1 SGHRS and CDR2 YFSETQ. V lost 3 bases, J lost 9 bases, and 7 bases stayed unmatched. CDR3 sequence reads: CASSSEGQGGSPLHF. The CDR3 coding sequence is TGCGCCAGCAGCTCCGAGGGACAGGGTGGTTCACCCCTCCACTTT. Drawing the rest from reference TRBV5-1 and TRBJ1-6, the complete variable domain is KAGVTQTPRYLIKTRGQQVTLSCSPISGHRSVSWYQQTPGQGLQFLFEYFSETQRNKGNFPGRFSGRQFSNSRSEMNVSTLELGDSALYLCASSSEGQGGSPLHFGNGTRLTVT.